Described below is a single TCR beta chain sequence and its context. Its target is unknown. The sample is drawn from a study of cytomegalovirus exposure and HLA in healthy donors. Findings and limits, study-wide: Fewer N-insertions than the roughly 670-donor mean were reportedly shown by an Asian-associated ancestry cluster in a later analysis.

Both 60 Vbeta primers and 13 Jbeta primers went into the PCR. The method was immunoSEQ multiplex PCR; TCRdb's version includes in-frame clones alone and lacks a portion of them. Of around 95,000 clones detected, around 67% appear once; the ten largest clones hold about 2%. Sequencing was performed on PBMCs. The receptor comes from a male donor in good health and CMV-seronegative.

Here the CDR3 DNA reads TGTGCCAGCAGCCAAGAATGGCCTAGCGGTGAAGCCTACGAGCAGTACTTC. Encoded protein: CASSQEWPSGEAYEQYF. The chain couples TRBV4-2 to TRBJ2-7; 7 bases match TRBD2. The junction had 10 bases not matched to a gene; V was cut back by 0 bases and J by 2 bases. Germline V gene sequence: CDR1 LGHNA, CDR2 YNFKEQ. The CDR3 contains 17 residues.